This T cell receptor (beta chain) came from a study of OX40 agonist ivuxolimab in advanced cancers. Study-wide background: Enrollees could have had prior anti-PD-1, anti-PD-L1 or anti-CTLA-4 therapy, which approximately 40% had received.

CDR1 SGHRS and CDR2 YFSETQ come from the germline V gene. Trimming removed 1 base from V and 0 bases from J, with 7 bases in between. This CDR3 has 15 residues. Generated by immunoSEQ multiplex PCR, the TCRdb table keeps only in-frame clones and is missing some. The profile shows 60,000 to 95,000 clones, 85% to 90% of them singletons. The receptor comes from an adult with an advanced solid tumor such as melanoma, head and neck, liver or kidney cancer. Here the sequenced sample was CD4+ or CD8+ T cells sorted from blood, taken in a trial of the OX40 agonist ivuxolimab. The chain joins TRBV5-1 to TRBJ1-4; D uncertain. The CDR3 loop reads CASSLRGTTNEKLFF. The CDR3 coding sequence is TGCGCCAGCAGCTTGCGAGGGACAACTAATGAAAAACTGTTTTTT.